At least ten counts were recorded for the clone carrying this T cell receptor beta chain. This sample stems from a study of metastatic and nonmetastatic thyroid tumors. Across the whole study: It was across blood and tumor or nodule tissue from malignant and benign thyroid patients that repertoires were compared.

Thyroid surgery was performed in patients who had received no treatment beforehand. CDR3 length: 14 residues. V lost 5 bases, J lost 5 bases, and 3 bases stayed unmatched. Germline V lookup: CDR1 SGHTA, CDR2 FQGTGA. TCRdb re-analyzed the PCR reads using MiXCR. The sample includes about 45,000 clones, 3.2% of them seen just once. The TCR was taken from a female donor with papillary thyroid cancer or a benign thyroid nodule (not recorded which). Some clones in this sample may be carry-over from other donors' samples. Input material: blood. The chain carries TRBV7-3 and TRBJ2-1; 10 nucleotides line up with TRBD2. The CDR3: CASSLAGEHNEQFF. CDR3 in DNA: TGTGCCAGCAGCCTAGCGGGAGAGCACAATGAGCAGTTCTTC.